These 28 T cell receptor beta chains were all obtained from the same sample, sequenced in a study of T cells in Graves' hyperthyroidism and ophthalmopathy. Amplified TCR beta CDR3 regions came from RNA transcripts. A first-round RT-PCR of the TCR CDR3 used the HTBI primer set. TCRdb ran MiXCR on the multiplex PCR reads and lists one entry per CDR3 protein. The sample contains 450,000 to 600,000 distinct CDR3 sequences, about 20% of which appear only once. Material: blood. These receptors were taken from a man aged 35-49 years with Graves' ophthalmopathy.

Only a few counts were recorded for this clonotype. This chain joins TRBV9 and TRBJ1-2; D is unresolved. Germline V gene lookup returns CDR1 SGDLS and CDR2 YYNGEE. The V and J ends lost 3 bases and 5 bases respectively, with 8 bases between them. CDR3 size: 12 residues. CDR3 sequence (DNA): TGTGCCAGCAGCGCGGGAGAATATGGCTACACCTTC. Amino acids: CASSAGEYGYTF.

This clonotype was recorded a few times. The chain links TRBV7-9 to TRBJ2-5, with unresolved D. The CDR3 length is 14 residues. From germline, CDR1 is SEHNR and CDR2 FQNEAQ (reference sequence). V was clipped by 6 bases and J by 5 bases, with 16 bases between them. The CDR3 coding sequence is TGTGCCAGCAGAGGCGACTGGGCCGGGGAGACCCAGTACTTC. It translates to CASRGDWAGETQYF.

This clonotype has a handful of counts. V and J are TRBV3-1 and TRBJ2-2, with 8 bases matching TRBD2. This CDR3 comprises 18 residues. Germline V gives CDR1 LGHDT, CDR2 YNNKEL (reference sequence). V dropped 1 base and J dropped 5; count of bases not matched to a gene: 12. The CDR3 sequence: CASSQVIRSAGGTGELFF. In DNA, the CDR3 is TGTGCCAGCAGCCAAGTAATAAGGAGCGCGGGGGGTACCGGGGAGCTGTTTTTT. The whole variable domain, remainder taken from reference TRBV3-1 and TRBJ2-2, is DTAVSQTPKYLVTQMGNDKSIKCEQNLGHDTMYWYKQDSKKFLKIMFSYNNKELIINETVPNRFSPKSPDKAHLNLHINSLELGDSAVYFCASSQVIRSAGGTGELFFGEGSRLTVL.

CDR3 nucleotide sequence: TGTGCCAGTAGTATAGTTGGCGGGGAGACCCAGTACTTC. Its protein product is CASSIVGGETQYF. The rearrangement links TRBV19 to TRBJ2-5; D might be TRBD2 (5 bases). V dropped 1 base and J dropped 5 bases, with 8 bases sitting between them. The CDR3 is made up of 13 amino acids. Germline V gene sequence: CDR1 LNHDA, CDR2 SQIVND (reference sequence).

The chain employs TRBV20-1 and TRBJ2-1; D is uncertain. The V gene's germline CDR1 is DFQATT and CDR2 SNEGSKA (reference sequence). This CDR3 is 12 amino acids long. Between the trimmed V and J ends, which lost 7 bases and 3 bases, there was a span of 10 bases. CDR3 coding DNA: TGCAGTGGTCTCCTGAACTACAATGAGCAGTTCTTC. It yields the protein CSGLLNYNEQFF.

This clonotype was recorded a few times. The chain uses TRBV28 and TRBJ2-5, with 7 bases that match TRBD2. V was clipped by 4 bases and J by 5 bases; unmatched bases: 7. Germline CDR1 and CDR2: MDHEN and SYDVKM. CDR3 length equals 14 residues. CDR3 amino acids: CASSSRGVGETQYF. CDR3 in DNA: TGTGCCAGCAGTTCCCGGGGGGTTGGGGAGACCCAGTACTTC.

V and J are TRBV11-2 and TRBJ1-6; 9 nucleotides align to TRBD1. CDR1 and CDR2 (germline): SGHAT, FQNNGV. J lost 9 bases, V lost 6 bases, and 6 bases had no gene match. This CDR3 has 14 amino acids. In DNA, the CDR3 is TGTGCCAGCAGGGAACAGGGGGCAGGTTCACCCCTCCACTTT. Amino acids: CASREQGAGSPLHF. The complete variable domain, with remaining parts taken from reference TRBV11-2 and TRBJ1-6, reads EAGVAQSPRYKIIEKRQSVAFWCNPISGHATLYWYQQILGQGPKLLIQFQNNGVVDDSQLPKDRFSAERLKGVDSTLKIQPAKLEDSAVYLCASREQGAGSPLHFGNGTRLTVT.

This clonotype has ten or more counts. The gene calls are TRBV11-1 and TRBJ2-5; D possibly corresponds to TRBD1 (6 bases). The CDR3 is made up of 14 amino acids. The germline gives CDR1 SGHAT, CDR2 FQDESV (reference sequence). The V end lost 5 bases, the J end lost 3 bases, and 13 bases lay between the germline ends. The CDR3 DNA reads TGTGCCAGCAGCCCACTCGGGACAAAAGAGACCCAGTACTTC. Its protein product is CASSPLGTKETQYF.

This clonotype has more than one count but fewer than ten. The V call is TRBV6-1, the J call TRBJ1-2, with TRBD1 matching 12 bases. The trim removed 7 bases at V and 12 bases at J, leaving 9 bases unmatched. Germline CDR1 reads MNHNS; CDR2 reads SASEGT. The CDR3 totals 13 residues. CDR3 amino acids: CASMSGQGARHTF. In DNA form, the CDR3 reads TGTGCCAGCATGTCGGGACAGGGGGCGCGCCACACCTTC.

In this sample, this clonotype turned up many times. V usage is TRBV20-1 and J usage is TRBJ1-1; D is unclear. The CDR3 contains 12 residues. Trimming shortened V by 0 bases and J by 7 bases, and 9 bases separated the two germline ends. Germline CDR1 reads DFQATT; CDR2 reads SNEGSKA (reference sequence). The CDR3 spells CSARDRDFEAFF. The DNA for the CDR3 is TGCAGTGCTAGAGATCGTGACTTTGAAGCTTTCTTT.

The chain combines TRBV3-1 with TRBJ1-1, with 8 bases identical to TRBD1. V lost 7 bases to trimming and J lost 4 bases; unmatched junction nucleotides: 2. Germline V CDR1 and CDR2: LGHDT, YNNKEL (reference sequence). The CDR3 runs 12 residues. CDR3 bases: TGTGCCAGCACCACAGGGGGCACTGAAGCTTTCTTT. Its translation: CASTTGGTEAFF.

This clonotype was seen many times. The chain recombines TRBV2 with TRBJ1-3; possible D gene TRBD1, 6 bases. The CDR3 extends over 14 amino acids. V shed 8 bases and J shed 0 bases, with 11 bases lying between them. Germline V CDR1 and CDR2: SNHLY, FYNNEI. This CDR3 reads CASRQGSSGNTIYF. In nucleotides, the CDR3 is TGTGCCAGCCGGCAGGGGAGCTCTGGAAACACCATATATTTT.

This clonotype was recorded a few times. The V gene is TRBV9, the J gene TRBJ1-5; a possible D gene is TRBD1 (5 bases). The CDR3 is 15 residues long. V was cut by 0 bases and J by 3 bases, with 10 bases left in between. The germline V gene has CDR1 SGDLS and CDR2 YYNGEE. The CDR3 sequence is CASSVGWDLNQPQHF. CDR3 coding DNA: TGTGCCAGCAGCGTAGGCTGGGACCTCAATCAGCCCCAGCATTTT.

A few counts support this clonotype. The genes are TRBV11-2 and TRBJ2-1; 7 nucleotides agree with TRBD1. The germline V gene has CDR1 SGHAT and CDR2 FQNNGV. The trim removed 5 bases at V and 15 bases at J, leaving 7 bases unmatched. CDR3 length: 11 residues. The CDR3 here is CASSMTGIRFF. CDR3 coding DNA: TGTGCCAGCAGCATGACAGGGATTCGGTTCTTC.

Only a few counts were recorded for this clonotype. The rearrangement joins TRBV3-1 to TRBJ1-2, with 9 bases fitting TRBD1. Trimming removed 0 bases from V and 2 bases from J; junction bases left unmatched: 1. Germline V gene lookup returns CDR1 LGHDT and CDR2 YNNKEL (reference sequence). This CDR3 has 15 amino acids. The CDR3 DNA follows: TGTGCCAGCAGCCAAGATGACAGGGGGAACTATGGCTACACCTTC. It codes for CASSQDDRGNYGYTF.

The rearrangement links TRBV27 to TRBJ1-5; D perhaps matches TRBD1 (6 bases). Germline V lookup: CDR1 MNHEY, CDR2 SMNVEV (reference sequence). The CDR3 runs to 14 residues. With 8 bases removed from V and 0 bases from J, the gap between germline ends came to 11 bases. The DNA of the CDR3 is TGTGCCAGCCGACAGGCTAATAGCAATCAGCCCCAGCATTTT. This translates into CASRQANSNQPQHF.

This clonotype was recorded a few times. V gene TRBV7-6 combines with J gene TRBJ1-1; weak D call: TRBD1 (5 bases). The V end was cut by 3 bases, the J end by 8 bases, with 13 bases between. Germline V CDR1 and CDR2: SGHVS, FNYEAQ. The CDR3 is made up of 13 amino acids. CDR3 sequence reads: CASSFNDRSEAFF. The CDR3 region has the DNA TGTGCCAGCAGCTTCAATGACAGATCCGAAGCTTTCTTT.

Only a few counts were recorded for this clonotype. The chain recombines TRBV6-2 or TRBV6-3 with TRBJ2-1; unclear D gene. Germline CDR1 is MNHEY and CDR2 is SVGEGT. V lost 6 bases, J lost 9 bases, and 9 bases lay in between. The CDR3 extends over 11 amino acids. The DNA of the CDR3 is TGTGCCAGCAGCTCCAAATTTGAGCAGTTCTTC. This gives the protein CASSSKFEQFF.

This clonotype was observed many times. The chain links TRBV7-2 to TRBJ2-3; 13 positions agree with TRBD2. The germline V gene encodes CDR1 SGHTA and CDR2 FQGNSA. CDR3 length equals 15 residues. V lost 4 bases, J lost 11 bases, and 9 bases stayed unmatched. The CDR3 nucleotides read TGTGCCAGCAGCTCACTAACTAGCGGGAGGGCCGTGCAGTATTTT. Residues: CASSSLTSGRAVQYF.

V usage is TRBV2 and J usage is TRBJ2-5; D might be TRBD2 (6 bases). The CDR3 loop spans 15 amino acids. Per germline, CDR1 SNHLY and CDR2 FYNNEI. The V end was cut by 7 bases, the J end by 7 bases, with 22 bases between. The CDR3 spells CASNAPGLPLGTQYF. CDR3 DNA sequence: TGTGCCAGCAACGCCCCGGGACTCCCGCTGGGGACCCAGTACTTC.

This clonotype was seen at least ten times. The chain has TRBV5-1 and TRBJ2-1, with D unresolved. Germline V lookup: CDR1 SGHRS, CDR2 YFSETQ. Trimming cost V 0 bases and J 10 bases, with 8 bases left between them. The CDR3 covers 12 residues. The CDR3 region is CASSLAGVEQFF. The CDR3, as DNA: TGCGCCAGCAGCTTGGCCGGAGTAGAGCAGTTCTTC. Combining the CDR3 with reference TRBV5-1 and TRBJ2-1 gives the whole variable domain KAGVTQTPRYLIKTRGQQVTLSCSPISGHRSVSWYQQTPGQGLQFLFEYFSETQRNKGNFPGRFSGRQFSNSRSEMNVSTLELGDSALYLCASSLAGVEQFFGPGTRLTVL.

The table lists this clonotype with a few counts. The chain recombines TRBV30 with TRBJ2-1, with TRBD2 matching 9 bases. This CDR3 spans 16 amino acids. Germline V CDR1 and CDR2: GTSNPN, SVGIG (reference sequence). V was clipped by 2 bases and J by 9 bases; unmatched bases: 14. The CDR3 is CAWSSPPLAGDFEQFF. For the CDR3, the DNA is TGTGCCTGGAGTAGCCCCCCCTTAGCGGGGGACTTTGAGCAGTTCTTC.

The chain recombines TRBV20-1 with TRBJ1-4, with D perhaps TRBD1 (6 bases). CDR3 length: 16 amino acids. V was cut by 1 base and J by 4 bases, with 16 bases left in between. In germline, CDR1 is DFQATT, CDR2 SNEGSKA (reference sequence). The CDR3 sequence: CSARGSGQLFNEKLFF. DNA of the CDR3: TGCAGTGCTAGAGGGTCCGGACAGCTTTTTAATGAAAAACTGTTTTTT.

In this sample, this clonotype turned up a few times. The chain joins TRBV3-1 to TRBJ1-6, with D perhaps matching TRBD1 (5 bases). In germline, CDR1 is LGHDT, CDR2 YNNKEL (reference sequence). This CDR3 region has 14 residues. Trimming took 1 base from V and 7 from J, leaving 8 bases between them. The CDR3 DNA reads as TGTGCCAGCAGCCAAGCGGCAGGGAATTCACCCCTCCACTTT. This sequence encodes CASSQAAGNSPLHF.

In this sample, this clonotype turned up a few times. The CDR3 loop is CATDDWGARGEQFF. CDR3 coding DNA: TGTGCCACAGACGATTGGGGGGCGCGGGGTGAGCAGTTCTTC. The chain couples TRBV6-1 to TRBJ2-1, with D perhaps TRBD1 or TRBD2 (6 bases each). V lost 10 bases to trimming and J lost 9 bases, with 22 bases between them. There are 14 residues in the CDR3. In germline, CDR1 is MNHNS, CDR2 SASEGT.

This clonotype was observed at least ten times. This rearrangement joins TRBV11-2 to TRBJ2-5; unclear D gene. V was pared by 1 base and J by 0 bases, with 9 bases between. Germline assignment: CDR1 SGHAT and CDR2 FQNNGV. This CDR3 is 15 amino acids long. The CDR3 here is CASSLGTPYQETQYF. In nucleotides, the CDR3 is TGTGCCAGCAGCTTAGGCACACCGTACCAAGAGACCCAGTACTTC.

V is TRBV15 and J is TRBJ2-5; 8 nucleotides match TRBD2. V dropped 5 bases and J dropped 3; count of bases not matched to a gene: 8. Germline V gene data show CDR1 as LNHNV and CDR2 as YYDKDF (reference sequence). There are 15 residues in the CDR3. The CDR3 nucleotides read TGTGCCACCAGCGGCGGGCGGGGGGTAAAAGAGACCCAGTACTTC. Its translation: CATSGGRGVKETQYF.

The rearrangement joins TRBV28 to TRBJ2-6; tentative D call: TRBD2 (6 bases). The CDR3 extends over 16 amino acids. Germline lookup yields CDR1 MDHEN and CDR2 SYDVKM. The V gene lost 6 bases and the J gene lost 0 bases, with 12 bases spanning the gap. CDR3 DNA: TGTGCCAGCAGCGCGGGACGGCCCTCTGGGGCCAACGTCCTGACTTTC. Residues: CASSAGRPSGANVLTF. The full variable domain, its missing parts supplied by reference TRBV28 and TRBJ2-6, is DVKVTQSSRYLVKRTGEKVFLECVQDMDHENMFWYRQDPGLGLRLIYFSYDVKMKEKGDIPEGYSVSREKKERFSLILESASTNQTSMYLCASSAGRPSGANVLTFGAGSRLTVL.